These 5 T cell receptor beta chains originate from one sample sequenced in a study of neoadjuvant anti-PD-1 for oral cavity cancer. Time point described: after neoadjuvant nivolumab, at surgical resection. Here immunoSEQ multiplex PCR was the method, and the copy in TCRdb shows in-frame clones only, minus some. The table has 55,000 to 80,000 clones, 86% seen once; the top ten hold more than 2.5%. Sequences were derived from PBMCs, sampled after nivolumab (anti-PD-1) treatment. These receptors were obtained from a person aged 40 to 85 with oral cavity squamous cell carcinoma.

The chain recombines TRBV7-6 with TRBJ2-7; 8 bases match TRBD1. Germline V CDR1 and CDR2: SGHVS, FNYEAQ. This CDR3 has 15 residues. The V gene end was trimmed by 1 base and the J gene end by 2 bases; junction bases not matched to a gene: 4. The CDR3 sequence is CASSLGGQGPYEQYF. CDR3 DNA sequence: TGTGCCAGCAGCTTAGGAGGACAGGGACCCTACGAGCAGTACTTC.

This clone has a handful of counts. Its ends do not fully match the called genes, so a read error is possible. This chain's CDR3 is CASSTWTDLALLF. CDR3 DNA: TGTGCCAGCAGTACCTGGACAGACTTGGCCCTTTTGTTC. The chain joins TRBV6-1 to TRBJ2-7; TRBD1 is a possible D gene (6 bases). The germline V gene has CDR1 MNHNS and CDR2 SASEGT. The length of the CDR3 is 13 residues.

This clone was counted a few times. CDR3 amino acids: CASSFLSTDILAGGPDTQYF. CDR3 in DNA: TGTGCCAGCAGCTTTTTATCGACAGACATTTTAGCGGGAGGGCCAGATACGCAGTATTTT. This chain uses TRBV5-5 with TRBJ2-3; TRBD2 matches at 11 bases. After removal of 2 bases from V and 4 bases from J, the junction contained 18 bases not matched to a gene. Per germline, CDR1 SGHKS and CDR2 YYEKEE (reference sequence). The CDR3 covers 20 residues.

V gene TRBV6-5 combines with J gene TRBJ2-7, with D possibly TRBD1 on 6 matching bases. This CDR3 is built from 14 residues. V was trimmed by 6 bases and J by 3 bases, leaving 15 bases between them. Germline V lookup: CDR1 MNHEY, CDR2 SVGAGI. CDR3 coding DNA: TGTGCCAGCAGCCGGACTCAGGGGTTCTACGAGCAGTACTTC. Protein: CASSRTQGFYEQYF.

The V gene is TRBV14, the J gene TRBJ1-1; D is undetermined. The germline V gene has CDR1 SGHDN and CDR2 FVKESK. The CDR3 covers 13 residues. Trimming left V 4 bases short and J 3 bases short, with 9 bases between. In nucleotides, the CDR3 is TGTGCCAGCAGCCTTCAGATGGACACTGAAGCTTTCTTT. This sequence encodes CASSLQMDTEAFF.